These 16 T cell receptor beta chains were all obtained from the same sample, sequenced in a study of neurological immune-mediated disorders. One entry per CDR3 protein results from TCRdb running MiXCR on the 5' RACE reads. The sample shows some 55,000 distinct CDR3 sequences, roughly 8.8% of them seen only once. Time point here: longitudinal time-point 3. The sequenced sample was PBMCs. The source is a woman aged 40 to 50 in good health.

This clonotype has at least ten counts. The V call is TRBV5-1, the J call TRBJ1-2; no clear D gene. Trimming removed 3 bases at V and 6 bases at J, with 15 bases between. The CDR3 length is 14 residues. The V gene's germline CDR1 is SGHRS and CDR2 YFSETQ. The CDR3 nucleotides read TGCGCCAGCAGCTACGGGCCCGGTCCGGATGGCTACACCTTC. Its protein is CASSYGPGPDGYTF.

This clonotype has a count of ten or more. The DNA for the CDR3 is TGCGCCAGCAGCTTGTGGGGGCCGAACACCGGGGAGCTGTTTTTT. Its translation: CASSLWGPNTGELFF. V and J are TRBV5-1 and TRBJ2-2; TRBD1 might be the D (6 bases). Per the germline V gene, CDR1 is SGHRS and CDR2 is YFSETQ. V was cut by 1 base and J by 0 bases, with 7 bases left in between. This CDR3 is 15 amino acids long.

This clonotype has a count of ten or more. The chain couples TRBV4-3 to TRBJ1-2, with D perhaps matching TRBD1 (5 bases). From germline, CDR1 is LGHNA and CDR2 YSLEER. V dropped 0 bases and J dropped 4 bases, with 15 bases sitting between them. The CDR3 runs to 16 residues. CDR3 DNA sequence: TGCGCCAGCAGCCAAGAACGCGGGGGAATCCCCTATGGCTACACCTTC. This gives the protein CASSQERGGIPYGYTF.

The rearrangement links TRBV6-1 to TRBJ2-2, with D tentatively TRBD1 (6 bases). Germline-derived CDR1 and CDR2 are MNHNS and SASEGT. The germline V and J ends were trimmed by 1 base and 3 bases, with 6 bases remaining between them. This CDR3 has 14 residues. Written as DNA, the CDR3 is TGTGCCAGCAGTGAAGACAGGGACACCGGGGAGCTGTTTTTT. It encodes CASSEDRDTGELFF.

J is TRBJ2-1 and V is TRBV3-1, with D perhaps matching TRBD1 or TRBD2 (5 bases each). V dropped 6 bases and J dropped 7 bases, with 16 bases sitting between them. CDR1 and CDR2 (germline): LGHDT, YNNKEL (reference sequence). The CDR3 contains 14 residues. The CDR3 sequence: CASSQPGTANEQFF. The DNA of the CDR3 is TGTGCCAGCAGTCAACCGGGGACGGCGAATGAGCAGTTCTTC.

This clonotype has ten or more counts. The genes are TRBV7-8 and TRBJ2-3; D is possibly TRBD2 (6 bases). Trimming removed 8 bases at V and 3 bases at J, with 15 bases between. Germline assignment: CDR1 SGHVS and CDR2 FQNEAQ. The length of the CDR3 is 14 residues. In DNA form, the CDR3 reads TGTGCCAGCTCGGGAAGCGGAGGGACAGATACGCAGTATTTT. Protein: CASSGSGGTDTQYF.

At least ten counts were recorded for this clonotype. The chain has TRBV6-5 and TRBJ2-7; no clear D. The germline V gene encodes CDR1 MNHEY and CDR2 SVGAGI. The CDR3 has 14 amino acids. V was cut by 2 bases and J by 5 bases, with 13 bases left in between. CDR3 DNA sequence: TGTGCCAGCAGTTACACCGGACCCCGGGACGAGCAGTACTTC. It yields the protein CASSYTGPRDEQYF.

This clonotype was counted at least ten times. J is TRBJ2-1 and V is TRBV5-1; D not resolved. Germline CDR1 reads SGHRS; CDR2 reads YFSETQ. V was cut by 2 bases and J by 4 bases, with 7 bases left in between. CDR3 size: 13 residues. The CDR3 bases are TGCGCCAGCAGCTTCGTAGGGTACAATGAGCAGTTCTTC. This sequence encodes CASSFVGYNEQFF. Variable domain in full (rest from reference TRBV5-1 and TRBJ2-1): KAGVTQTPRYLIKTRGQQVTLSCSPISGHRSVSWYQQTPGQGLQFLFEYFSETQRNKGNFPGRFSGRQFSNSRSEMNVSTLELGDSALYLCASSFVGYNEQFFGPGTRLTVL.

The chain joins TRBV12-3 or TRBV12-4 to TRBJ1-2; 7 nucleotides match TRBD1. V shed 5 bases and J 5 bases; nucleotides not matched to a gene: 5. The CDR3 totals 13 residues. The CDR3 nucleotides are TGTGCCAGCAGTACCGGGACAGTGTATGGCTACACCTTC. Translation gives CASSTGTVYGYTF.

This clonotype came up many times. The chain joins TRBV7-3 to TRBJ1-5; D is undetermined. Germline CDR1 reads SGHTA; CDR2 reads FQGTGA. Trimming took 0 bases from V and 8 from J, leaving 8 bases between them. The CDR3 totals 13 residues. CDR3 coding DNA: TGTGCCAGCAGCTTAACCCCCGGGGAGCCCCAGCATTTT. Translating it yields CASSLTPGEPQHF.

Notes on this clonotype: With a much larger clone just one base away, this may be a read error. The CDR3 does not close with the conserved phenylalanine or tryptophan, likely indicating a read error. DNA of the CDR3: TGTGCCAGCAGCTTCCCCGGCCGCGAGCAGTACTTA. Protein: CASSFPGREQYL. The chain has TRBV7-3 and TRBJ2-7, with D unresolved. CDR3 length: 12 residues. Germline CDR1 SGHTA, CDR2 FQGTGA. V lost 3 bases, J lost 6 bases, and 9 bases lay in between.

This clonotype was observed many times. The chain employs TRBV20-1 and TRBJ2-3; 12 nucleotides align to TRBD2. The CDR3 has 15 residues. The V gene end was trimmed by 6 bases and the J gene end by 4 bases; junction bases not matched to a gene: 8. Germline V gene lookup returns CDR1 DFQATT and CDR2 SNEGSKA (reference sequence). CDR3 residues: CSAPRLAGDPDTQYF. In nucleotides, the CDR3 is TGCAGTGCGCCCAGACTAGCGGGAGATCCAGATACGCAGTATTTT.

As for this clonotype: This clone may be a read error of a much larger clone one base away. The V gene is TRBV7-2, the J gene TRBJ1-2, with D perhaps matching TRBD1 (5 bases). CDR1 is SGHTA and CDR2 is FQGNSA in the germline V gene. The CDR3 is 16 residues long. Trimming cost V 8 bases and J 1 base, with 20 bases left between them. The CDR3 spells CASLRAGGWDNYGYTF. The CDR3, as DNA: TGTGCCAGCCTCCGGGCCGGGGGATGGGATAACTATGGCTACACCTTC.

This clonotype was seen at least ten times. CDR3 coding DNA: TGTGCCATCAGTGGGCAGACAGGGGAGAGCTATGGCTACACCTTC. Translated, it gives CAISGQTGESYGYTF. This sequence joins TRBV10-3 and TRBJ1-2, with 8 bases that match TRBD1. Germline V CDR1 and CDR2: ENHRY, SYGVKD. The CDR3 extends over 15 amino acids. After removal of 4 bases from V and 4 bases from J, the junction contained 8 bases not matched to a gene.

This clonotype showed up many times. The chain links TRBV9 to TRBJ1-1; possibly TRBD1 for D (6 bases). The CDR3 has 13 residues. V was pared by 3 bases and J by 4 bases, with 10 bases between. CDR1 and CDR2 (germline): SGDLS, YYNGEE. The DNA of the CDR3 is TGTGCCAGCAGCGATACAGGGACCACTGAAGCTTTCTTT. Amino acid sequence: CASSDTGTTEAFF.

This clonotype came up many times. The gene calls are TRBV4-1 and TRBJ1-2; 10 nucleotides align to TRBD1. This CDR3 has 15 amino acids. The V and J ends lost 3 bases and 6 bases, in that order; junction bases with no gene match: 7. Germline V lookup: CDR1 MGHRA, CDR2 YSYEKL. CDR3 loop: CASSHRQGARDGYTF. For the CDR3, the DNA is TGCGCCAGCAGCCACCGACAGGGGGCGCGCGATGGCTACACCTTC.